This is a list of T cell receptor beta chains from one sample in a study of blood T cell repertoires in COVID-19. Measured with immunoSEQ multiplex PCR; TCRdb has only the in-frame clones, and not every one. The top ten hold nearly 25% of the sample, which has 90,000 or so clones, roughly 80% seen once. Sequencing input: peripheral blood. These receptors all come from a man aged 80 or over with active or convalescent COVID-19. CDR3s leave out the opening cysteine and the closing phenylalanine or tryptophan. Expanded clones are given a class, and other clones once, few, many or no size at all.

ASSSQGRQPQH	TRBV7-2	TRBJ1-5	-
ASSESANPQGANYGYT	TRBV10-2	TRBJ1-2	-
ASSRDRVSNQPQH	TRBV6-6	TRBJ1-5	-
ASSAVLGSSGNTIY	TRBV18	TRBJ1-3	few
ASSQTGSVTGELF	TRBV3-1/TRBV3-2	TRBJ2-2	-
ASSYTTPGQGTEKLF	TRBV27	TRBJ1-4	once
ASSLGKGAFGYT	TRBV7-9	TRBJ1-2	-
ASSRVFAESTDTQY	TRBV5-1	TRBJ2-3	-
ASSRGIYEQY	TRBV2	TRBJ2-7	few
ASSQRSQNLGGYT	TRBV16	TRBJ1-2	once
ATVRDRTNTGELF	TRBV6-5	TRBJ2-2	few
ASSLRTYNYGYT	TRBV5-6	TRBJ1-2	once
ASRGDNSYNSPLH	TRBV25-1	TRBJ1-6	-
ASSLLGNTIY	TRBV7-9	TRBJ1-3	-
ASSPEGQGRGQF	TRBV18	TRBJ2-1	-